Listed below are T cell receptor beta chains from one sample, sequenced in a study of shared clonotypes between healthy human individuals. Generated by immunoSEQ multiplex PCR, the TCRdb table keeps only in-frame clones and is missing some. This table holds some 1,900,000 clones, less than 95% found once. The material sequenced was naive CD8+ T cells sorted from blood. The receptor source for this set is a man between 18 and 35 years old in good health. CDR3s include the opening cysteine and the closing phenylalanine or tryptophan. Each record gives: J gene, V gene, CDR3 length, clone size, D gene, CDR3 protein, CDR3 DNA. A D gene is named only where the DNA matches it firmly. Not all rows give a size; the values are once, few, many and, for expanded clones, a class.

>TRBJ1-5|TRBV27|16|-|-
CASSLSTGDLNQPQHF
TGTGCCAGCAGTTTATCGACAGGCGATCTAAATCAGCCCCAGCATTTT
>TRBJ2-7|TRBV30|13|-|-
CASLDSSSYEQYF
TGTGCCTCATTAGACAGTAGCTCCTACGAGCAGTACTTC
>TRBJ2-7|TRBV6-6|15|-|TRBD2
CASSYSAGGPGEQYF
TGTGCCAGCAGTTACTCAGCGGGAGGGCCAGGCGAGCAGTACTTC
>TRBJ2-1|TRBV5-6|14|-|TRBD1
CASSLRTGYNEQFF
TGTGCCAGCAGCTTAAGGACAGGGTACAATGAGCAGTTCTTC
>TRBJ2-1|TRBV2|12|-|-
CATSHLYNEQFF
TGTGCCACCTCCCACCTATACAATGAGCAGTTCTTC
>TRBJ2-3|TRBV7-9|17|once|TRBD2
CASSLPLAGGPADTQYF
TGTGCCAGCAGCTTACCTCTAGCGGGGGGCCCGGCAGATACGCAGTATTTT
>TRBJ1-4|TRBV30|15|-|-
CAWSVLGNVNEKLFF
TGTGCCTGGAGTGTATTAGGGAACGTTAATGAAAAACTGTTTTTT
>TRBJ2-3|TRBV2|14|-|-
CASSLGQRADTQYF
TGTGCCAGCAGCTTGGGTCAGCGCGCAGATACGCAGTATTTT
>TRBJ2-2|TRBV29-1|12|-|-
CSVEHGDGELFF
TGCAGCGTTGAACATGGGGACGGGGAGCTGTTTTTT
>TRBJ2-5|TRBV11-2|18|-|-
CASSLDLVAGGVQETQYF
TGTGCCAGCAGCTTAGATCTGGTAGCCGGGGGCGTGCAAGAGACCCAGTACTTC
>TRBJ1-6|TRBV9|17|-|-
CASSVGGTSSYNSPLHF
TGTGCCAGCAGCGTAGGGGGTACGAGCTCCTATAATTCACCCCTCCACTTT
>TRBJ2-1|TRBV27|15|-|-
CASSLWGTTYNEQFF
TGTGCCAGCAGTTTATGGGGGACGACCTACAATGAGCAGTTCTTC
>TRBJ2-5|TRBV4-1|14|-|-
CASSQEAGIETQYF
TGCGCCAGCAGCCAAGAGGCGGGAATTGAGACCCAGTACTTC
>TRBJ2-7|TRBV7-9|19|-|TRBD2
CASSLALGGRVIESYEQYF
TGTGCCAGCAGCTTAGCGCTCGGAGGGAGGGTCATAGAGTCCTACGAGCAGTACTTC
>TRBJ2-1|TRBV6-5|14|-|TRBD2
CASSPPATSGEQFF
TGTGCCAGCAGTCCGCCGGCGACTAGCGGGGAACAGTTCTTC
>TRBJ2-7|TRBV7-2|16|-|TRBD2
CASSFVSGSIENEQYF
TGTGCCAGCAGTTTCGTTAGCGGGAGTATCGAAAACGAGCAGTACTTC
>TRBJ2-5|TRBV2|15|-|-
CASSEAARSPETQYF
TGTGCCAGCAGTGAAGCGGCGAGAAGTCCGGAGACCCAGTACTTC
>TRBJ2-7|TRBV6-5|16|-|TRBD2
CASSLLAGAEYYEQYF
TGTGCCAGCAGTTTACTAGCGGGGGCGGAATACTACGAGCAGTACTTC
>TRBJ1-1|TRBV5-1|12|-|-
CASSLVAGEAFF
TGCGCCAGCAGCTTGGTCGCAGGGGAAGCTTTCTTT
>TRBJ2-7|TRBV6-1|15|-|-
CASSEVRGPSYEQYF
TGTGCCAGCAGTGAAGTTCGGGGGCCCTCCTACGAGCAGTACTTC
>TRBJ2-3|TRBV28|12|-|-
CASSPGTDTQYF
TGTGCCAGCAGCCCCGGGACAGATACGCAGTATTTT
>TRBJ2-5|TRBV5-6|14|-|-
CASSLGGHTETQYF
TGTGCCAGCAGCTTGGGCGGACATACAGAGACCCAGTACTTC
>TRBJ2-1|TRBV7-6|15|-|-
CASSLAVLDKDEQFF
TGTGCCAGCAGCTTAGCGGTACTAGACAAGGATGAGCAGTTCTTC
>TRBJ2-3|TRBV7-6|17|-|TRBD2
CASSLGGLVPSTDTQYF
TGTGCCAGCAGCTTAGGGGGACTAGTACCTAGCACAGATACGCAGTATTTT
>TRBJ2-5|TRBV6-1|14|-|-
CASSEVRGQETQYF
TGTGCCAGCAGTGAGGTCAGGGGCCAAGAGACCCAGTACTTC
>TRBJ2-5|TRBV2|16|-|TRBD1
CASSDAEGQGEETQYF
TGTGCCAGCAGTGATGCCGAGGGACAGGGAGAAGAGACCCAGTACTTC
>TRBJ2-7|TRBV6-1|14|-|-
CASSDRVYAYEQYF
TGTGCCAGCAGTGACAGGGTATATGCCTACGAGCAGTACTTC
>TRBJ2-2|TRBV5-6|16|-|TRBD1
CASSLRDRGNTGELFF
TGTGCCAGCAGCCTTCGGGACAGGGGGAACACCGGGGAGCTGTTTTTT
>TRBJ1-1|TRBV5-1|13|-|-
CASSLDGGTEAFF
TGCGCCAGCAGCTTGGATGGGGGGACTGAAGCTTTCTTT
>TRBJ1-6|TRBV19|16|-|TRBD1
CASADRRSSYNSPLHF
TGTGCCAGTGCGGACAGGCGCTCCTCCTATAATTCACCCCTCCACTTT
>TRBJ2-7|TRBV4-1|13|-|-
CASSQVGGDEQYF
TGCGCCAGCAGCCAAGTTGGCGGGGACGAGCAGTACTTC
>TRBJ2-3|TRBV5-8|14|-|-
CASSLEVEVDTQYF
TGTGCCAGCAGCTTGGAGGTTGAAGTAGATACGCAGTATTTT
>TRBJ1-2|TRBV10-3|13|-|-
CAISGPQSYGYTF
TGTGCCATCAGTGGACCGCAATCCTATGGCTACACCTTC
>TRBJ1-6|TRBV28|16|-|-
CASRQTDSLYNSPLHF
TGTGCCAGCAGACAGACGGACAGCCTTTATAATTCACCCCTCCACTTT
>TRBJ1-1|TRBV4-1|14|-|-
CASSQNQRHTEAFF
TGCGCCAGCAGCCAAAATCAGAGGCACACTGAAGCTTTCTTT
>TRBJ2-7|TRBV27|13|-|-
CASSLSPAYEQYF
TGTGCCAGCAGTTTATCCCCAGCCTACGAGCAGTACTTC
>TRBJ2-3|TRBV28|16|-|TRBD1
CASSFTPEGAADTQYF
TGTGCCAGCAGTTTCACCCCTGAGGGGGCGGCAGATACGCAGTATTTT
>TRBJ2-5|TRBV4-1|17|-|-
CASSQEESGGYQETQYF
TGCGCCAGCAGCCAAGAGGAGTCAGGGGGGTACCAAGAGACCCAGTACTTC
>TRBJ1-2|TRBV15|17|-|-
CATSRAFGQGGYYGYTF
TGTGCCACCAGCAGAGCATTCGGACAAGGGGGGTACTATGGCTACACCTTC